Listed below are T cell receptor beta chains from one sample, sequenced in a study of blood T cell repertoires in COVID-19. Generated by immunoSEQ multiplex PCR, the TCRdb table keeps only in-frame clones and is missing some. The sample has roughly 200,000 clones, around 79% seen once. Sequencing was performed on peripheral blood. These receptors were obtained from a man aged 45-65 years who had recovered from COVID-19. Each CDR3 is given with its conserved first and last residue. The D gene is left open where the match is weak. Size tells how often a clone was seen (once, few, many) or the class of an expanded clone, and some rows leave it out.

d_gene: NA
j_gene: TRBJ1-3
abundance: few
v_gene: TRBV4-1
CDR3nt: TGCGCCAGCAGCCAAGAGGGGGGGGCGATCGGAAACACCATATATTTT
CDR3aa: CASSQEGGAIGNTIYF

d_gene: TRBD2
j_gene: TRBJ2-1
abundance: few
v_gene: TRBV27
CDR3nt: TGTGCCAGCATGAAGTTTACTAGCGGGAGCATAAGCTCCTACAATGAGCAGTTCTTC
CDR3aa: CASMKFTSGSISSYNEQFF

d_gene: NA
j_gene: TRBJ2-4
abundance: few
v_gene: TRBV7-9
CDR3nt: TGTGCCAGCAGCTTAGCGGCTAGCGTGGGGGTTGGCATTCAGTACTTC
CDR3aa: CASSLAASVGVGIQYF

d_gene: TRBD2
j_gene: TRBJ2-1
abundance: NA
v_gene: TRBV7-6
CDR3nt: TGTGCCAGCAGCTTAGGCCAACCGGGACTAGCGAATGAGCAGTTCTTC
CDR3aa: CASSLGQPGLANEQFF

d_gene: NA
j_gene: TRBJ2-3
abundance: NA
v_gene: TRBV19
CDR3nt: TGTGCCAGTAGTATCTATCTATCCACAGATACGCAGTATTTT
CDR3aa: CASSIYLSTDTQYF

d_gene: TRBD1
j_gene: TRBJ1-5
abundance: NA
v_gene: TRBV19
CDR3nt: TGTGCCAGTAGTTCGACAGGGGGCGCGTCTCAGCCCCAGCATTTT
CDR3aa: CASSSTGGASQPQHF

d_gene: NA
j_gene: TRBJ2-7
abundance: NA
v_gene: TRBV10-3
CDR3nt: TGTGCCACACCGTTGTGGGGGGAGCTTAGCTACGAGCAGTACTTC
CDR3aa: CATPLWGELSYEQYF

d_gene: NA
j_gene: TRBJ1-6
abundance: NA
v_gene: TRBV7-3
CDR3nt: TGTGCCAGCAGCGAGGGCGTAAATTCACCCCTCCACTTT
CDR3aa: CASSEGVNSPLHF

d_gene: TRBD1
j_gene: TRBJ1-2
abundance: NA
v_gene: TRBV3-1/TRBV3-2
CDR3nt: TGTGCCAGCAGCCAAGCCCAAGGACAGGCCGGTGGCTACACCTTC
CDR3aa: CASSQAQGQAGGYTF

d_gene: TRBD2
j_gene: TRBJ2-2
abundance: NA
v_gene: TRBV4-3
CDR3nt: TGCGCCAGCAGCCAAGCCCCTAGCGGGAGCTATAGCACCGGGGAGCTGTTTTTT
CDR3aa: CASSQAPSGSYSTGELFF

d_gene: NA
j_gene: TRBJ1-1
abundance: NA
v_gene: TRBV6-5
CDR3nt: TGTGCCAGCAGTTACTCATTTGGGACATCCGAAGCTTTCTTT
CDR3aa: CASSYSFGTSEAFF

d_gene: TRBD1
j_gene: TRBJ2-7
abundance: NA
v_gene: TRBV7-9
CDR3nt: TGTGCCAGCAGCTTAGTACAGGGGGCGGACTACGAGCAGTACTTC
CDR3aa: CASSLVQGADYEQYF

d_gene: NA
j_gene: TRBJ1-3
abundance: NA
v_gene: TRBV19
CDR3nt: TGTGCCAGTAGGCAACAGGGACTACCGATTGACACCATATATTTT
CDR3aa: CASRQQGLPIDTIYF

d_gene: NA
j_gene: TRBJ2-1
abundance: NA
v_gene: TRBV5-1
CDR3nt: TGCGCCAGCAGCTCCGACTTTAACAATGAGCAATTCTTC
CDR3aa: CASSSDFNNEQFF

d_gene: TRBD1
j_gene: TRBJ2-5
abundance: NA
v_gene: TRBV24-1
CDR3nt: TGTGCCACCAGTGATCCGGGACAGGGATTCGGAGGGACCCAGTACTTC
CDR3aa: CATSDPGQGFGGTQYF

d_gene: TRBD1
j_gene: TRBJ1-1
abundance: NA
v_gene: TRBV19
CDR3nt: TGTGCCAGTAGTCATGGGACAGGGGAGACTGAAGCTTTCTTT
CDR3aa: CASSHGTGETEAFF

d_gene: TRBD1
j_gene: TRBJ2-2
abundance: NA
v_gene: TRBV5-6
CDR3nt: TGTGCCAGCAGCTACGGACAGGGAACCGGGGAGCTGTTTTTT
CDR3aa: CASSYGQGTGELFF

d_gene: TRBD1
j_gene: TRBJ1-2
abundance: NA
v_gene: TRBV11-3
CDR3nt: TGTGCCAGCAGCTCCTGGACAGGCCCCTATGGCTACACCTTC
CDR3aa: CASSSWTGPYGYTF

d_gene: TRBD1
j_gene: TRBJ2-3
abundance: NA
v_gene: TRBV6-5
CDR3nt: TGTGCCAGCAGTCCTCGACAGGGAGATACGCAGTATTTT
CDR3aa: CASSPRQGDTQYF

d_gene: NA
j_gene: TRBJ1-1
abundance: NA
v_gene: TRBV9
CDR3nt: TGTGCCAGCAGCGGGGGAGGGGAGGCGCGAACTGAAGCTTTCTTT
CDR3aa: CASSGGGEARTEAFF

d_gene: NA
j_gene: TRBJ1-1
abundance: NA
v_gene: TRBV5-6
CDR3nt: TGTGCCAGCCGCGAGTGGGCGAACACTGAAGCTTTCTTT
CDR3aa: CASREWANTEAFF

d_gene: TRBD1
j_gene: TRBJ2-1
abundance: many
v_gene: TRBV18
CDR3nt: TGTGCCAGCTCACTAAACAGGGGGGAGAATGAGCAGTTCTTC
CDR3aa: CASSLNRGENEQFF

d_gene: NA
j_gene: TRBJ2-6
abundance: NA
v_gene: TRBV28
CDR3nt: TGTGCCAGCAGCCTAAGAGGCTCTGGGGCCAACGTCCTGACTTTC
CDR3aa: CASSLRGSGANVLTF

d_gene: NA
j_gene: TRBJ2-7
abundance: NA
v_gene: TRBV11-2
CDR3nt: TGTGCCAGCAGCTTAGATGCGGTCTACGAGCAGTACTTC
CDR3aa: CASSLDAVYEQYF

d_gene: TRBD1
j_gene: TRBJ1-1
abundance: NA
v_gene: TRBV5-1
CDR3nt: TGCGCCAGCAGCTTTGGGACAGTAAACACTGAAGCTTTCTTT
CDR3aa: CASSFGTVNTEAFF

d_gene: NA
j_gene: TRBJ1-1
abundance: NA
v_gene: TRBV27
CDR3nt: TGTGCCAGCAGTTTCGGGTCGTTCGCTGAAGCTTTCTTT
CDR3aa: CASSFGSFAEAFF

d_gene: NA
j_gene: TRBJ2-7
abundance: NA
v_gene: TRBV12-3/TRBV12-4
CDR3nt: TGTGCCAGCAGCTTCGGGAGCACCCACGAGCAGTACTTC
CDR3aa: CASSFGSTHEQYF

d_gene: NA
j_gene: TRBJ2-2
abundance: NA
v_gene: TRBV2
CDR3nt: TGTGCCAGCAGTGCTGAGGGAAACACCGGGGAGCTGTTTTTT
CDR3aa: CASSAEGNTGELFF

d_gene: NA
j_gene: TRBJ1-5
abundance: NA
v_gene: TRBV28
CDR3nt: TGTGCCAGCAGGTCAACAGGGTTGGTCAATCAGCCCCAGCATTTT
CDR3aa: CASRSTGLVNQPQHF

d_gene: NA
j_gene: TRBJ1-4
abundance: NA
v_gene: TRBV29-1
CDR3nt: TGCAGCGCCGCCTCTGGGGGGAAACTGTTTTTT
CDR3aa: CSAASGGKLFF

d_gene: NA
j_gene: TRBJ1-6
abundance: NA
v_gene: TRBV10-3
CDR3nt: TGTGCCATCAGTGACGGAGGTCGTAGTGGTTCACCCCTCCACTTT
CDR3aa: CAISDGGRSGSPLHF

d_gene: NA
j_gene: TRBJ1-2
abundance: NA
v_gene: TRBV29-1
CDR3nt: TGCAGCGTTGAATCAGGGGTACATGGCTACACCTTC
CDR3aa: CSVESGVHGYTF

d_gene: NA
j_gene: TRBJ1-2
abundance: few
v_gene: TRBV7-9
CDR3nt: TGTGCCAGCAGCCGACCCGACAGGCCGAAGGGCTACACCTTC
CDR3aa: CASSRPDRPKGYTF

d_gene: NA
j_gene: TRBJ1-6
abundance: many
v_gene: TRBV6-5
CDR3nt: TGTGCCAGTGACACAGGGAGAACTAGTTCACCCCTCCACTTT
CDR3aa: CASDTGRTSSPLHF

d_gene: TRBD2
j_gene: TRBJ2-2
abundance: NA
v_gene: TRBV4-1
CDR3nt: TGCGCCAGCAGCCAAGTAGGGGAGGGCGGGGAGCTGTTTTTT
CDR3aa: CASSQVGEGGELFF

d_gene: NA
j_gene: TRBJ2-4
abundance: NA
v_gene: TRBV4-1
CDR3nt: TGCGCCAGCAGCCCAGCATCGGGTCTAGCCAAAAACATTCAGTACTTC
CDR3aa: CASSPASGLAKNIQYF

d_gene: TRBD1
j_gene: TRBJ2-1
abundance: NA
v_gene: TRBV24-1
CDR3nt: TGTGCCACCAGTGCCTCACAGGGGCGAAATGAGCAGTTCTTC
CDR3aa: CATSASQGRNEQFF

d_gene: TRBD2
j_gene: TRBJ2-7
abundance: many
v_gene: TRBV3-1/TRBV3-2
CDR3nt: TGTGCCAGCAGCCAAGATTCAGCGGGAGGGACCGGGTCCTACGAGCAGTACTTC
CDR3aa: CASSQDSAGGTGSYEQYF

d_gene: NA
j_gene: TRBJ1-1
abundance: NA
v_gene: TRBV7-3
CDR3nt: TGTGCCAGCAGCTTAAACGCAGGGGAGAACACTGAAGCTTTCTTT
CDR3aa: CASSLNAGENTEAFF

d_gene: NA
j_gene: TRBJ2-3
abundance: few
v_gene: TRBV5-1
CDR3nt: TGCGCCAGCAGCTTGGGCGGGTGGACAGATACGCAGTATTTT
CDR3aa: CASSLGGWTDTQYF

d_gene: TRBD2
j_gene: TRBJ2-7
abundance: few
v_gene: TRBV7-2
CDR3nt: TGTGCCAGCAGCTTAATGGCTAGCGGTTTCTACGAGCAGTACTTC
CDR3aa: CASSLMASGFYEQYF

d_gene: TRBD2
j_gene: TRBJ2-3
abundance: NA
v_gene: TRBV6-2/TRBV6-3
CDR3nt: TGTGCCAGCAGTTTTGGACCACTAGCGGGAGTCACAGATACGCAGTATTTT
CDR3aa: CASSFGPLAGVTDTQYF

d_gene: NA
j_gene: TRBJ2-7
abundance: NA
v_gene: TRBV10-1
CDR3nt: TGCGCCAGCGGGGCGGGGTTCGTGGACGAGCAGTACTTC
CDR3aa: CASGAGFVDEQYF

d_gene: TRBD1
j_gene: TRBJ2-7
abundance: NA
v_gene: TRBV2
CDR3nt: TGTGCCTCAACCGGGACAGAAGCCTACGAGCAGTACTTC
CDR3aa: CASTGTEAYEQYF

d_gene: TRBD1
j_gene: TRBJ2-5
abundance: NA
v_gene: TRBV12-5
CDR3nt: TGTGCTAGTGCCTCGGGACAGATGTACCAAGAGACCCAGTACTTC
CDR3aa: CASASGQMYQETQYF